The 26 T cell receptor beta chains below were found in one sample sequenced in a study of blood T cells in healthy people across ages. Next came a second PCR, run for about 7 to 12 cycles, which used a sample-barcoded 5' primer along with a J-beta primer mix. TCRdb processed the 5' RACE reads anew with MiXCR; each CDR3 protein has one entry. The sample has 660,000 or so distinct CDR3 sequences, about 54% seen once. The sample consisted of blood. These receptors all come from a man aged 55 to 70 in good health.

The table lists this clonotype with a count of one. This may stem from a read error, because a much larger clone lies one nucleotide away. The CDR3 DNA reads TGTGCCAGCAGTTTGGGGGGGAACTGTGGCTACACCTTC. It is translated as CASSLGGNCGYTF. The chain is built from TRBV27 and TRBJ1-2, with a possible D match to TRBD1 (5 bases). The CDR3 extends over 13 amino acids. Germline V gives CDR1 MNHEY, CDR2 SMNVEV (reference sequence).

The chain has TRBV29-1 and TRBJ2-1, with a possible D match to TRBD1 (5 bases). Trimming stripped 0 bases from V and 9 bases from J, with 9 bases between. Germline V gene data show CDR1 as SQVTM and CDR2 as ANQGSEA. This CDR3 is 12 amino acids long. In DNA form, the CDR3 reads TGCAGCGTTGAAGACAGGGAATCTGAGCAGTTCTTC. Its translation is CSVEDRESEQFF.

The CDR3: CSVGSGFGELFF. CDR3 nucleotide sequence: TGCAGCGTCGGATCAGGGTTCGGGGAGCTGTTTTTT. V and J are TRBV29-1 and TRBJ2-2; D possibly corresponds to TRBD1 (5 bases). This CDR3 spans 12 amino acids. Per the germline V gene, CDR1 is SQVTM and CDR2 is ANQGSEA. Trimming left V 6 bases short and J 7 bases short, with 12 bases between.

This clonotype was seen a few times. The J gene is TRBJ2-5, the V gene TRBV5-4, with D perhaps TRBD2 (5 bases). V was shortened by 4 bases and J by 4 bases, with 14 bases between the two germline ends. Per germline, CDR1 SGHNT and CDR2 YYREEE (reference sequence). CDR3 length equals 14 residues. The CDR3: CASSRHGIGETQYF. DNA for the CDR3: TGTGCCAGCAGCCGTCACGGGATCGGAGAGACCCAGTACTTC.

This sequence joins TRBV7-2 and TRBJ2-3, with a possible D match to TRBD1 (6 bases). The CDR3 consists of 15 residues. CDR1 SGHTA and CDR2 FQGNSA come from the germline V gene. Trimming pared 5 bases from V and 4 bases from J, leaving 16 bases between. Here the CDR3 DNA reads TGTGCCAGCAGCCCCCCCACCCAGGGGTCAGATACGCAGTATTTT. This sequence encodes CASSPPTQGSDTQYF.

CDR3 sequence: CASSQDTGTNIQYF. The CDR3 DNA is TGCGCCAGCAGCCAAGATACGGGCACCAACATTCAGTACTTC. The chain joins TRBV4-1 to TRBJ2-7; D is unclear. The end of the DNA fits TRBJ2-4 better, so the J call may be wrong. This CDR3 region has 14 residues. Germline V gives CDR1 MGHRA, CDR2 YSYEKL.

This clonotype was seen a few times. The J gene is TRBJ2-2, the V gene TRBV7-9; D call uncertain. The germline V gene has CDR1 SEHNR and CDR2 FQNEAQ (reference sequence). The CDR3 is made up of 9 amino acids. V was trimmed by 8 bases and J by 7 bases, leaving 2 bases between them. Here the CDR3 DNA reads TGTGCCAGCGGCGGGGAGCTGTTTTTT. It encodes CASGGELFF.

CDR3 coding DNA: TGTGCCAGTAGCGGGCGTTTGATGTCCCAGTACTTC. Amino acid sequence: CASSGRLMSQYF. The chain carries TRBV19 and TRBJ2-5; D ambiguous. This CDR3 spans 12 amino acids. Germline-derived CDR1 and CDR2 are LNHDA and SQIVND (reference sequence). V lost 6 bases and J lost 9, with 14 bases in between.

The chain recombines TRBV25-1 with TRBJ1-1; D is ambiguous. V lost 3 bases and J lost 11, with 13 bases in between. Germline loops: CDR1 MGHDK, CDR2 SYGVNS. CDR3 size: 12 residues. The CDR3 here is CASSDIAARAFF. CDR3 sequence (DNA): TGTGCCAGCAGTGATATAGCCGCCCGGGCTTTCTTT.

This clonotype was detected only a few times. The chain links TRBV7-2 to TRBJ2-5; 7 nucleotides agree with TRBD1. The CDR3 has 13 amino acids. The V and J ends lost 5 bases and 3 bases, in that order; junction bases with no gene match: 3. The germline gives CDR1 SGHTA, CDR2 FQGNSA. CDR3 DNA: TGTGCCAGCAGCAACGACAGGGAAGAGACCCAGTACTTC. Its protein product is CASSNDREETQYF. Looking up the rest from reference TRBV7-2 and TRBJ2-5 gives the full variable domain: GAGVSQSPSNKVTEKGKDVELRCDPISGHTALYWYRQSLGQGLEFLIYFQGNSAPDKSGLPSDRFSAERTGGSVSTLTIQRTQQEDSAVYLCASSNDREETQYFGPGTRLLVL.

The chain employs TRBV20-1 and TRBJ1-5; D not certain. The CDR3 sequence is 13 residues long. Germline CDR1 and CDR2: DFQATT and SNEGSKA (reference sequence). The V end was cut by 0 bases, the J end by 2 bases, with 5 bases between. Written as DNA, the CDR3 is TGCAGTGCTAGAGAGTCGGGCAATCAGCCCCAGCATTTT. It translates to CSARESGNQPQHF.

This chain joins TRBV20-1 and TRBJ2-1; TRBD2 is a possible D gene (6 bases). Germline V lookup: CDR1 DFQATT, CDR2 SNEGSKA (reference sequence). The CDR3 runs to 16 residues. The germline V and J ends were trimmed by 0 bases and 0 bases, with 12 bases remaining between them. For the CDR3, the DNA is TGCAGTGCTAGAGATCCAAGGACTACCTCCTACAATGAGCAGTTCTTC. Translated: CSARDPRTTSYNEQFF.

The table lists this clonotype with many counts. The V and J genes are TRBV6-5 and TRBJ2-1, with 13 bases aligning to TRBD2. Germline CDR1 is MNHEY and CDR2 is SVGAGI. The CDR3 contains 16 residues. Unmatched junction bases numbered 9, after V lost 0 bases and J lost 13 bases. The CDR3 bases are TGTGCCAGCAGTTACTCCGGGACTAGCGGGGAGTGGAGTCAGTTCTTC. Amino acid sequence: CASSYSGTSGEWSQFF.

The chain links TRBV10-3 to TRBJ2-1; TRBD2 matches at 13 bases. V was pared by 6 bases and J by 7 bases, with 6 bases of the junction left unmatched. The germline CDR1 and CDR2 sequences are ENHRY and SYGVKD. CDR3 size: 15 residues. The chain's CDR3 is CAISLTSGGRNEQFF. The CDR3 nucleotides are TGTGCCATCAGCTTGACTAGCGGGGGGCGAAATGAGCAGTTCTTC.

This clonotype turned up a few times. V and J are TRBV2 and TRBJ2-3; no definite D call. There are 13 residues in the CDR3. Deletions cut 5 bases from V and 1 base from J, with 7 bases between. CDR1 is SNHLY, CDR2 FYNNEI, per germline. The CDR3, as DNA: TGTGCCAGCAGTCGGGCCCGCACAGATACGCAGTATTTT. The encoded protein is CASSRARTDTQYF.

V usage is TRBV3-1 and J usage is TRBJ1-4; D unresolved. The CDR3 is made up of 16 amino acids. The V and J ends lost 0 bases and 0 bases respectively, with 8 bases between them. CDR1 LGHDT and CDR2 YNNKEL come from the germline V gene (reference sequence). DNA for the CDR3: TGTGCCAGCAGCCAAGATTGGGCCGCAACTAATGAAAAACTGTTTTTT. Translation gives CASSQDWAATNEKLFF.

The CDR3 reads CASSLDMSNEQFF. CDR3 DNA sequence: TGTGCCAGCAGCTTAGATATGAGCAATGAGCAGTTCTTC. The genes are TRBV7-6 and TRBJ2-1; D remains ambiguous. This CDR3 has 13 residues. The ends were cut back, 1 base at V and 6 bases at J, with 7 bases in the middle. CDR1 is SGHVS and CDR2 is FNYEAQ in the germline V gene.

With regard to this clonotype: The DNA is left out, because the CDR3 cannot be placed on it with certainty; the CDR3 is given as TCRdb lists it. This chain links TRBV6-5 with TRBJ2-7; the DNA was not compared with TRBD1, the D call given in the table. Germline CDR1 and CDR2: MNHEY and SVGAGI. The CDR3 comprises 14 residues, both ends counted. The CDR3 here is CASSTSPGFSEQYF.

This clonotype was seen a handful of times. This chain links TRBV12-3 or TRBV12-4 with TRBJ1-5; 12 nucleotides agree with TRBD1. After removal of 0 bases from V and 7 bases from J, the junction contained 1 base not matched to a gene. The CDR3 has 15 amino acids. For the CDR3, the DNA is TGTGCCAGCAGTTTAGCGGGGACAGGGGGCCAGCCCCAGCATTTT. Its protein is CASSLAGTGGQPQHF.

This clonotype was seen ten or more times. This chain connects TRBV5-1 to TRBJ1-3, with TRBD1 as a possible D gene (5 bases). This CDR3 region has 17 residues. V lost 0 bases and J lost 4, with 17 bases in between. Germline values: CDR1 SGHRS, CDR2 YFSETQ. The CDR3 DNA is TGCGCCAGCAGCTTGGTCCCCACAGGAAGAGGCGGAAACACCATATATTTT. Amino acid sequence: CASSLVPTGRGGNTIYF.

This chain joins TRBV15 and TRBJ2-4; D uncertain. The end of the DNA aligns better with TRBJ2-5, so the J call may be wrong. The CDR3 loop spans 13 amino acids. Germline CDR1 and CDR2: LNHNV and YYDKDF (reference sequence). The CDR3 reads CATSWVIQETQYF. Here the CDR3 DNA reads TGTGCCACCAGCTGGGTAATCCAAGAGACCCAGTACTTC.

J is TRBJ2-5 and V is TRBV20-1; D gene ambiguous. Trimming cost V 0 bases and J 4 bases, with 12 bases left between them. Per germline, CDR1 DFQATT and CDR2 SNEGSKA (reference sequence). The CDR3 totals 14 residues. This chain's CDR3 is CSARDDRVAETQYF. The CDR3 nucleotides are TGCAGTGCTAGAGATGATAGGGTGGCAGAGACCCAGTACTTC.

The table lists this clonotype with a few counts. V gene TRBV4-2 combines with J gene TRBJ2-6, with D possibly matching TRBD2 (6 bases). CDR3 size: 16 residues. V was trimmed by 1 base and J by 7 bases, leaving 14 bases between them. Germline V gene lookup returns CDR1 LGHNA and CDR2 YNFKEQ. The CDR3 DNA sequence: TGTGCCAGCAGCCAAGTTGGCGGGGACCGTGCCAACGTCCTGACTTTC. It codes for CASSQVGGDRANVLTF.

The V gene is TRBV7-6, the J gene TRBJ2-5, with D possibly matching TRBD1 (5 bases). The CDR3 has 16 residues. Germline V gene data show CDR1 as SGHVS and CDR2 as FNYEAQ. The V end lost 4 bases, the J end lost 1 base, and 16 bases lay between the germline ends. Written as DNA, the CDR3 is TGTGCCAGCAGCTCAGGGTTTCACATCCCCCAAGAGACCCAGTACTTC. It specifies CASSSGFHIPQETQYF. Supplemented by reference TRBV7-6 and TRBJ2-5, the full variable domain reads GAGVSQSPRYKVTKRGQDVALRCDPISGHVSLYWYRQALGQGPEFLTYFNYEAQQDKSGLPNDRFSAERPEGSISTLTIQRTEQRDSAMYRCASSSGFHIPQETQYFGPGTRLLVL.

In its sample, this clonotype was seen a few times. The chain joins TRBV3-1 to TRBJ2-5; possible D gene TRBD2, 5 bases. V was cut by 3 bases and J by 5 bases, with 19 bases left in between. CDR1 LGHDT and CDR2 YNNKEL come from the germline V gene (reference sequence). The CDR3 loop spans 16 amino acids. As DNA, the CDR3 is TGTGCCAGCAGCCACGACCGGACTGTCTTGGAGGAGACCCAGTACTTC. Its translation: CASSHDRTVLEETQYF.

The chain is built from TRBV5-1 and TRBJ1-1, with a tentative D call TRBD1 (6 bases). From germline, CDR1 is SGHRS and CDR2 YFSETQ. With 4 bases removed from V and 1 base from J, the gap between germline ends came to 14 bases. CDR3 length equals 15 residues. The CDR3 protein is CASSPSQGRNTEAFF. CDR3 coding DNA: TGCGCCAGCAGCCCATCACAGGGAAGGAACACTGAAGCTTTCTTT.